One sample yielded the 6 T cell receptor beta chains listed below, sequenced in a study of T-cell memory formation after mild COVID-19. TCRdb reanalysed the 5' RACE reads using MiXCR and keeps one entry per CDR3 protein. The data show over 150,000 distinct CDR3 sequences, about a fifth seen once. The sample consisted of PBMCs or a T cell subset sorted from them (not recorded which). These receptors all stem from an adult woman who had mild COVID-19 (a few samples of this study predate the infection). Cell type and time point are not known.

The V and J genes are TRBV7-9 and TRBJ1-1, with no clear D. The CDR3 runs 13 residues. Trimming stripped 6 bases from V and 0 bases from J, with 8 bases between. Germline CDR1 SEHNR, CDR2 FQNEAQ (reference sequence). CDR3 in amino acids: CASRVGVNTEAFF. The CDR3, as DNA: TGTGCCAGCAGGGTCGGGGTGAACACTGAAGCTTTCTTT.

The chain recombines TRBV7-9 with TRBJ1-3; maybe TRBD1 (5 bases). The CDR3 spans 16 residues. V lost 4 bases to trimming and J lost 1 base, with 14 bases between them. The germline gives CDR1 SEHNR, CDR2 FQNEAQ (reference sequence). The CDR3: CASSSGTVTSGNTIYF. The CDR3 DNA reads TGTGCCAGCAGCTCCGGGACCGTTACTTCTGGAAACACCATATATTTT. The full variable domain, in which reference TRBV7-9 and TRBJ1-3 provide the parts outside the CDR3, is DTGVSQNPRHKITKRGQNVTFRCDPISEHNRLYWYRQTLGQGPEFLTYFQNEAQLEKSRLLSDRFSAERPKGSFSTLEIQRTEQGDSAMYLCASSSGTVTSGNTIYFGEGSWLTVV.

This sequence joins TRBV29-1 and TRBJ2-1, with D maybe TRBD2 (6 bases). Germline lookup yields CDR1 SQVTM and CDR2 ANQGSEA. Trimming cost V 0 bases and J 1 base, with 10 bases left between them. The CDR3 spans 15 residues. The CDR3 sequence is CSVEDFGRSYNEQFF. CDR3 sequence (DNA): TGCAGCGTTGAAGATTTTGGGAGGTCCTACAATGAGCAGTTCTTC.

This clonotype has more than one count but fewer than ten. The chain is built from TRBV24-1 and TRBJ2-3, with a possible D match to TRBD1 (6 bases). This CDR3 is built from 14 residues. Germline-derived CDR1 and CDR2 are KGHDR and SFDVKD. The V gene lost 9 bases and the J gene lost 3 bases, with 15 bases spanning the gap. Written as DNA, the CDR3 is TGTGCCACCTGGATCAGGGGCGCGACAGATACGCAGTATTTT. It translates to CATWIRGATDTQYF.

This chain connects TRBV18 to TRBJ2-1; D gene uncertain. This CDR3 comprises 13 residues. V was trimmed by 2 bases and J by 14 bases, leaving 16 bases between them. CDR1 is KGHSH, CDR2 LQKENI, per germline. The CDR3 reads CASSPRAEVWKFF. The CDR3 coding sequence is TGTGCCAGCTCACCAAGGGCAGAGGTGTGGAAGTTCTTC.

This clonotype occurred a few times. CDR3 region: CASSSSSGGEQYF. CDR3 DNA: TGTGCCAGCAGTTCCTCGAGCGGGGGCGAGCAGTACTTC. The rearrangement links TRBV12-3 or TRBV12-4 to TRBJ2-7; 8 nucleotides agree with TRBD2. The V and J ends lost 4 bases and 6 bases, in that order; junction bases with no gene match: 5. CDR3 length: 13 amino acids.